These T cell receptor beta chains were read from a single sample in a study of regulatory and conventional T cells in RAG deficiency. Using immunoSEQ multiplex PCR, the repertoire was profiled, and TCRdb retains in-frame clones only, with some absent. The sample comprises 25,000 to 35,000 clones, 70% to 90% of which are singletons, and about 5.4% rests with the top ten. These data also featured in a second study, about regulatory T cells.

The source material was CD8+ T cells sorted from blood. All receptors derive from a human donor in good health. The CDR3 runs from the conserved cysteine through the conserved F or W. D genes are given only for firm matches.

>TRBJ2-2|TRBV9|TRBD1
TGTGCCAGCAGCGATAGGGGACAGGAGAACACCGGGGAGCTGTTTTTT
CASSDRGQENTGELFF
>TRBJ1-1|TRBV6-5|NA
TGTGCCAGCAGTTATTCAGGGGTAGACACTGAAGCTTTCTTT
CASSYSGVDTEAFF
>TRBJ2-1|TRBV7-8|NA
TGTGCCAGCACCTTGCTAAACAATGAGCAGTTCTTC
CASTLLNNEQFF
>TRBJ2-5|TRBV19|NA
TGTGCCAGTAGTATAGTAGGGGCAGAGACCCAGTACTTC
CASSIVGAETQYF
>TRBJ1-1|TRBV30|NA
TGTGCCTGGAGTGTAGTCACCTCAACTGAAGCTTTCTTT
CAWSVVTSTEAFF
>TRBJ2-1|TRBV7-8|NA
TGTGCCAGCAGCTTGTTGACTAGCTCCTACAATGAGCAGTTCTTC
CASSLLTSSYNEQFF
>TRBJ1-2|TRBV30|NA
TGTGCCTGGAGGGTTAACAGGGAGGATTACTATGGCTACACCTTC
CAWRVNREDYYGYTF
>TRBJ2-3|TRBV2|NA
TGTGCCAGCAGTGAATGGGGGGAAAGCACAGATACGCAGTATTTT
CASSEWGESTDTQYF
>TRBJ2-5|TRBV11-3|NA
TGTGCCAGCAGCTTTGAGGGAGAGGGCCAAGAGACCCAGTACTTC
CASSFEGEGQETQYF
>TRBJ2-3|TRBV7-6|TRBD2
TGTGCCAGCAGCTTAGAGGCTAGCGGGTTTCTCACAGATACGCAGTATTTT
CASSLEASGFLTDTQYF
>TRBJ1-2|TRBV7-9|NA
TGTGCCAGCAGCCAGATCATACGCACAGGGTTCTATGGCTACACCTTC
CASSQIIRTGFYGYTF
>TRBJ2-7|TRBV7-9|TRBD1
TGTGCCAGCAGCGAAACCGGGACAGGGGGCTACGAGCAGTACTTC
CASSETGTGGYEQYF
>TRBJ1-5|TRBV4-2|NA
TGTGCCAGCAGCTTGGGGGCAGGTTCGGAGCCCCAGCATTTT
CASSLGAGSEPQHF
>TRBJ2-7|TRBV5-4|NA
TGTGCCAGCAGCTTGCGCGGGGAGTACGAGCAGTACTTC
CASSLRGEYEQYF
>TRBJ2-2|TRBV19|NA
TGTGCCAGTAGTCGAGCGAACACCGGGGAGCTGTTTTTT
CASSRANTGELFF
>TRBJ1-5|TRBV15|NA
TGTGCCACCAGCAGAGATGACAGCCCTTTTCAGCCCCAGCATTTT
CATSRDDSPFQPQHF